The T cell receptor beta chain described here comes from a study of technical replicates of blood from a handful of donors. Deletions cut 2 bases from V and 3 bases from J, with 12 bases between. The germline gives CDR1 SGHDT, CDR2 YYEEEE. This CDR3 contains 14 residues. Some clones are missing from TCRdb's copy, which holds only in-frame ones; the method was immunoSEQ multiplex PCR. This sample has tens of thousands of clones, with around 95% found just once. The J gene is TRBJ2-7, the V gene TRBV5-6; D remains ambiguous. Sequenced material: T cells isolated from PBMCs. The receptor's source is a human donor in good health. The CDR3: CASSFPEISYEQYF. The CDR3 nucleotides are TGTGCCAGCAGCTTCCCTGAAATTAGCTACGAGCAGTACTTC. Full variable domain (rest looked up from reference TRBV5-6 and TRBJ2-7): DAGVTQSPTHLIKTRGQQVTLRCSPKSGHDTVSWYQQALGQGPQFIFQYYEEEERQRGNFPDRFSGHQFPNYSSELNVNALLLGDSALYLCASSFPEISYEQYFGPGTRLTVT.